This TCR beta chain came from a study of control samples from healthy donors and cancer patients. Sequenced by immunoSEQ multiplex PCR; TCRdb stores in-frame clones only, minus some. Of around 67,000 clones in the sample, more than 70% were seen once. There are 18 residues in the CDR3. The germline V gene encodes CDR1 SGHDN and CDR2 FVKESK. After removal of 4 bases from V and 7 bases from J, the junction contained 21 bases not matched to a gene. The chain employs TRBV14 and TRBJ2-7; 8 bases agree with TRBD1. This sequence originates from a man in his 60s with colorectal cancer. The source material was PBMCs. CDR3 in DNA: TGTGCCAGCAGCCCCATATACGGACAGGGCCTTCGAAGAGGGGAGCAGTACTTC. As protein: CASSPIYGQGLRRGEQYF.